This T cell receptor beta chain was observed in a study of OX40 agonist ivuxolimab in advanced cancers. Background for the entire study: Ivuxolimab was a fully human IgG2 agonistic monoclonal antibody targeting the costimulatory receptor OX40 (CD134). Of the roughly 51 patients in dose escalation, about 20 had hepatocellular carcinoma, about 15 had melanoma, 9 had renal cell carcinoma and 9 had head and neck cancer. The paper reports the monotherapy dose-escalation portion (N = 52 patients) of the phase I ivuxolimab trial. In the dose-escalation cohort, approximately 82% of patients were male, and the mean age was roughly 56 years with a range of about 23 to 79. Partial responses occurred in three dose-escalation patients: two with cutaneous melanoma and one with hepatocellular carcinoma. Prior anti-PD-1, anti-PD-L1 or anti-CTLA-4 therapy was permitted, and checkpoint inhibitors had been received by less than 45% of dose-escalation patients. The purpose of peripheral TCRbeta sequencing was to test whether ivuxolimab changed TCR sequence diversity and led to clonal T-cell expansion. Intravenous ivuxolimab was administered to patients every 2 weeks at six dose levels: 0.01, 0.1, 0.3, 1.5, 3 and 10 mg/kg. What the work shows at the level of the full study, not this receptor alone: Partial responders in the 0.1-3.0 mg/kg groups had among the lowest normalized peripheral clonal expansion, especially among CD8+ T cells. After ivuxolimab, more expanded clones were found on average in CD8+ T cells than in CD4+ T cells. Low levels of normalized T-cell clonal expansion were also seen in some nonresponding patients. At doses of 0.1 to 3.0 mg/kg, clonal expansion of both CD4+ and CD8+ T cells in blood was seen between baseline and week 6. Antigen specificity was not determined for the clonally expanded peripheral T cells.

The trial excluded patients who had a history of autoimmune disease or who were on systemic immunosuppression. In every dose cohort, peripheral blood was drawn for TCR sequencing at baseline, cycle 4 day 1, and cycle 7 day 1. Samples came from an open-label, multicenter, first-in-human phase I dose-escalation trial of ivuxolimab. Adults with locally advanced or metastatic melanoma, renal cell carcinoma, hepatocellular carcinoma or head and neck squamous cell carcinoma were enrolled in the trial. Before TCR sequencing, CD4+ and CD8+ T cells were separately sorted from peripheral blood. About this clone itself: Its antigen specificity is not known. No clone much larger than this one lies a single base away; base qualities are absent.

Genomic DNA was isolated from the sorted cells so that the TCRbeta CDR3 region could be sequenced. TCRbeta CDR3 regions were sequenced using the immunoSEQ Assay. TCRdb mirrors the immuneACCESS table, restricted to in-frame sequences. Some clones are absent from its copies; in checked studies, under half trace to an unresolved V gene, and the reason for the others is unknown. The sample table holds fewer than 90,000 clones, of which about 89% were seen once. Together, the top ten hold under 0.85% of the sample. Inclusive of the bounding cysteine and phenylalanine, the CDR3 is 16 residues long. CDR3 DNA is the only sequence kept; it has 48 bases, read in frame from the first base. As encoded in the germline V gene, CDR1 is SGHTA while CDR2 is FQGNSA. Trimming at the junction amounts to 6 bases on V and 1 base on J, and the germline ends lie 18 bases apart.

This material consisted of CD4+ or CD8+ T cells sorted from blood, taken in a trial of the OX40 agonist ivuxolimab. The V and J genes are TRBV7-2 and TRBJ1-1; the D gene is perhaps TRBD1, on 5 matching bases. This TCR came from an adult with an advanced solid tumor such as melanoma, head and neck, liver or kidney cancer. The CDR3 corresponds to CASRNELQGGNTEAFF. The nucleotide sequence reads as follows: TGTGCCAGCAGAAACGAGCTCCAGGGTGGGAACACTGAAGCTTTCTTT.